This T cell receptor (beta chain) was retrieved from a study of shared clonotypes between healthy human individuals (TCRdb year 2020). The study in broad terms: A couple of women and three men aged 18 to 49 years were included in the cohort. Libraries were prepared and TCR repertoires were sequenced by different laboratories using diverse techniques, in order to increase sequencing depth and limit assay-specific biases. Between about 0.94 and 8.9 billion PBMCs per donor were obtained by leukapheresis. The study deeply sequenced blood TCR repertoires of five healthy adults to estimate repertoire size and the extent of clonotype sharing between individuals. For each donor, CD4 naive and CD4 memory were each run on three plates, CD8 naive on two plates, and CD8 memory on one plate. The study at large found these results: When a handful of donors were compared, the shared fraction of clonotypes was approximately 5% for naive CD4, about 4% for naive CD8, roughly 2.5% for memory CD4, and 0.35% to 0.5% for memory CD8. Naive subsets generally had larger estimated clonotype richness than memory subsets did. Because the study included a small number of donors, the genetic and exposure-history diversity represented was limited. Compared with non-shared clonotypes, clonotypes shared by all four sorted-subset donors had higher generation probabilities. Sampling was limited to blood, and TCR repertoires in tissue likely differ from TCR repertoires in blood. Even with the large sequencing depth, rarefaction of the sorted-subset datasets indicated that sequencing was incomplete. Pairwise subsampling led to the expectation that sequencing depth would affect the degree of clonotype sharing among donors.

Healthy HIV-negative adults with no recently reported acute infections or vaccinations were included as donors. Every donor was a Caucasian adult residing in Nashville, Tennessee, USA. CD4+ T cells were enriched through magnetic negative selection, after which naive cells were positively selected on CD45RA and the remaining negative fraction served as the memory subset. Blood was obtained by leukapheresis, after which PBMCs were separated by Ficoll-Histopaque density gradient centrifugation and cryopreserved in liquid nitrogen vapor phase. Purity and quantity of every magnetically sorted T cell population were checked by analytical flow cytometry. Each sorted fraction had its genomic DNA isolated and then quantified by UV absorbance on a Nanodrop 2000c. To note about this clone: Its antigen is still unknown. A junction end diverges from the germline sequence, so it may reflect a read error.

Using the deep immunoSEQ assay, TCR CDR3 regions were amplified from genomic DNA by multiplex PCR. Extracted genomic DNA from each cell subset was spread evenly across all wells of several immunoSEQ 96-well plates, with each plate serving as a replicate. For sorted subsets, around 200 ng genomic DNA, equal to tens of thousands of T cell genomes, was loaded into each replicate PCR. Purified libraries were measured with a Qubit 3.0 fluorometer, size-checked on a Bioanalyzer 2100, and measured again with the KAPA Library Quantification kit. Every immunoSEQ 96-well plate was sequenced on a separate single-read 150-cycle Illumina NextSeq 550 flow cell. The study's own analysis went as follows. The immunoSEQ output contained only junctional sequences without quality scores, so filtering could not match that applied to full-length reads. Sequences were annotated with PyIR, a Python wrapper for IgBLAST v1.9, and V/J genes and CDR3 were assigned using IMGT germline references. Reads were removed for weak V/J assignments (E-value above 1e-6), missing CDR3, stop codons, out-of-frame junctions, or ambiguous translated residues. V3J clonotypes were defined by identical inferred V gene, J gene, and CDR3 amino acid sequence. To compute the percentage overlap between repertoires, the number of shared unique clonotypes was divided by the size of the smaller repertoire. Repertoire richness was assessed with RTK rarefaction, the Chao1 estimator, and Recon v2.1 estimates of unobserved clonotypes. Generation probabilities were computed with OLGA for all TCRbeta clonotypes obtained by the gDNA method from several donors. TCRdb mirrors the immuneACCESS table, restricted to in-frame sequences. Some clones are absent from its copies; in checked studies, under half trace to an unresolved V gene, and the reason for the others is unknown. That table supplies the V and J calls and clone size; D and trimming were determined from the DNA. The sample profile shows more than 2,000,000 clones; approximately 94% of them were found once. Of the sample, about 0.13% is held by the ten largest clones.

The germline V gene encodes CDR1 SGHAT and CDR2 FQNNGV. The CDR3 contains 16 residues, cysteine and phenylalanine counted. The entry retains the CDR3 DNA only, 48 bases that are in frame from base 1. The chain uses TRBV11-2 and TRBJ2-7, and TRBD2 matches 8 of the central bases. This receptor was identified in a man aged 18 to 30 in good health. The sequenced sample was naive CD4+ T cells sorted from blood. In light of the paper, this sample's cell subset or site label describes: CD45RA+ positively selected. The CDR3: CASSSLIVITGTRQNF. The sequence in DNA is TGTGCCAGCAGCTCATTAATCGTCATTACCGGGACTAGGCAGAACTTC. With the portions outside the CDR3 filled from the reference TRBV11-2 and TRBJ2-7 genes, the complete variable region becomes EAGVAQSPRYKIIEKRQSVAFWCNPISGHATLYWYQQILGQGPKLLIQFQNNGVVDDSQLPKDRFSAERLKGVDSTLKIQPAKLEDSAVYLCASSSLIVITGTRQNFGPGTRLTVT.